A single sample gave rise to the 14 T cell receptor beta chains below, sequenced in a study of beta chain features in type 1 diabetes. All of the isolated RNA was reverse transcribed, so expressed TCRB transcripts were sequenced. Repertoires were generated with immunoSEQ multiplex PCR, while TCRdb's copy carries only in-frame clones and drops some. The sample includes around 250,000 clones, over 65% of them seen just once. Input material: naive CD4+ T cells from blood. All receptors come from a man aged 25-45 years in good health.

This clone was detected a few times. The V and J genes are TRBV29-1 and TRBJ2-1, with a possible D match to TRBD2 (5 bases). The V end was cut by 5 bases, the J end by 4 bases, with 9 bases between. This CDR3 contains 12 residues. Germline loops: CDR1 SQVTM, CDR2 ANQGSEA. The CDR3 DNA reads TGCAGCGTTCGCGCGGGTTACAATGAGCAGTTCTTC. Translating gives CSVRAGYNEQFF.

This rearrangement joins TRBV7-2 to TRBJ1-2; a possible D gene is TRBD1 (5 bases). Germline CDR1 reads SGHTA; CDR2 reads FQGNSA. The CDR3 runs 11 residues. V was clipped by 5 bases and J by 7 bases, with 8 bases between them. The CDR3: CASSPGFGYTF. CDR3 DNA: TGTGCCAGCAGCCCAGGGTTTGGCTACACCTTC.

The rearrangement links TRBV18 to TRBJ1-4; D is unclear. The CDR3 extends over 13 amino acids. V lost 5 bases and J 5 bases, leaving 9 bases between the germline ends. Germline values: CDR1 KGHSH, CDR2 LQKENI. The CDR3 bases are TGTGCCAGCTCATCCCGGGCAAATGAAAAACTGTTTTTT. Translating it yields CASSSRANEKLFF.

The chain recombines TRBV7-2 with TRBJ1-1; 7 bases line up with TRBD1. The V gene end was trimmed by 5 bases and the J gene end by 1 base; junction bases not matched to a gene: 7. This CDR3 contains 15 residues. Germline V CDR1 and CDR2: SGHTA, FQGNSA. CDR3 sequence reads: CASSRPGGRNTEAFF. CDR3 DNA sequence: TGTGCCAGCAGCCGTCCAGGGGGGAGGAACACTGAAGCTTTCTTT. Supplemented by reference TRBV7-2 and TRBJ1-1, the full variable domain reads GAGVSQSPSNKVTEKGKDVELRCDPISGHTALYWYRQSLGQGLEFLIYFQGNSAPDKSGLPSDRFSAERTGGSVSTLTIQRTQQEDSAVYLCASSRPGGRNTEAFFGQGTRLTVV.

The chain joins TRBV12-5 to TRBJ2-1; 8 bases are a match to TRBD1. The germline V gene has CDR1 LGHNT and CDR2 FRNRAP. The CDR3 runs to 15 residues. V lost 5 bases, J lost 0 bases, and 3 bases stayed unmatched. CDR3 sequence reads: CASGRTGNSYNEQFF. CDR3 DNA: TGTGCTAGTGGTAGGACAGGGAACTCCTACAATGAGCAGTTCTTC.

This clone was detected a few times. The chain recombines TRBV29-1 with TRBJ2-1; 7 nucleotides line up with TRBD1. V was clipped by 1 base and J by 7 bases; unmatched bases: 4. Germline lookup yields CDR1 SQVTM and CDR2 ANQGSEA. The CDR3 length is 13 residues. CDR3 in DNA: TGCAGCGTTGAAGGGCAGGGGGTTAATGAGCAGTTCTTC. This sequence encodes CSVEGQGVNEQFF.

The J gene is TRBJ2-5, the V gene TRBV9; TRBD2 agrees at 8 bases. Germline V CDR1 and CDR2: SGDLS, YYNGEE. CDR3 length equals 15 residues. V dropped 0 bases and J dropped 0; count of bases not matched to a gene: 1. The CDR3 nucleotides are TGTGCCAGCAGCGTAGCTAGCGGGTACCAAGAGACCCAGTACTTC. As protein: CASSVASGYQETQYF.

This clone was picked up a small number of times. This sample also contains other DNA sequences that code for the same CDR3. This rearrangement joins TRBV29-1 to TRBJ2-3; possibly TRBD2 for D (5 bases). This CDR3 is 13 amino acids long. CDR1 and CDR2 from the germline V gene are SQVTM and ANQGSEA. Trimming pared 5 bases from V and 1 base from J, leaving 10 bases between. The CDR3 DNA follows: TGCAGCGTTCTCGGTAGCGGCACAGATACGCAGTATTTT. It specifies CSVLGSGTDTQYF.

The chain joins TRBV2 to TRBJ1-6, with a tentative D call TRBD1 (6 bases). CDR1 and CDR2 (germline): SNHLY, FYNNEI. Between the trimmed V and J ends, which lost 4 bases and 8 bases, there was a span of 15 bases. The CDR3 runs 15 residues. In nucleotides, the CDR3 is TGTGCCAGCAGTGGGGCAGGGGACATCGATTCACCCCTCCACTTT. This translates into CASSGAGDIDSPLHF. The full variable domain, rest sourced from reference TRBV2 and TRBJ1-6, is EPEVTQTPSHQVTQMGQEVILRCVPISNHLYFYWYRQILGQKVEFLVSFYNNEISEKSEIFDDQFSVERPDGSNFTLKIRSTKLEDSAMYFCASSGAGDIDSPLHFGNGTRLTVT.

This clone was picked up one time. J is TRBJ2-3 and V is TRBV30, with D tentatively TRBD2 (6 bases). Trimming removed 2 bases from V and 4 bases from J, with 10 bases in between. The germline V gene encodes CDR1 GTSNPN and CDR2 SVGIG (reference sequence). The CDR3 extends over 13 amino acids. CDR3 loop: CAWSTRGPDTQYF. The CDR3 bases are TGTGCCTGGAGTACGCGGGGCCCAGATACGCAGTATTTT.

The CDR3 sequence: CASRGVEQFF. CDR3 coding DNA: TGTGCCAGCAGGGGAGTTGAGCAGTTCTTC. V usage is TRBV25-1 and J usage is TRBJ2-1, with D maybe TRBD2 (5 bases). Per the germline V gene, CDR1 is MGHDK and CDR2 is SYGVNS. V was clipped by 6 bases and J by 9 bases, with 6 bases between them. This CDR3 is built from 10 residues.

CDR3 sequence: CASLKTYNEQFF. The CDR3, as DNA: TGTGCCAGTCTTAAGACCTACAATGAGCAGTTCTTC. This chain connects TRBV28 to TRBJ2-1; D gene unclear. Trimming left V 9 bases short and J 2 bases short, with 8 bases between. In germline, CDR1 is MDHEN, CDR2 SYDVKM. The CDR3 runs to 12 residues.

The chain links TRBV30 to TRBJ2-5; a weak D match, TRBD2 (7 bases). The CDR3 is 14 residues long. Germline values: CDR1 GTSNPN, CDR2 SVGIG (reference sequence). The germline V and J ends were trimmed by 1 base and 2 bases, with 11 bases remaining between them. The CDR3 DNA reads as TGTGCCTGGAGTGCGGGGGGCTCGCAAGAGACCCAGTACTTC. It encodes CAWSAGGSQETQYF. The whole variable domain, remainder taken from reference TRBV30 and TRBJ2-5, is SQTIHQWPATLVQPVGSPLSLECTVEGTSNPNLYWYRQAAGRGLQLLFYSVGIGQISSEVPQNLSASRPQDRQFILSSKKLLLSDSGFYLCAWSAGGSQETQYFGPGTRLLVL.

The genes are TRBV30 and TRBJ2-7; D remains unclear. The CDR3 runs to 12 residues. Trimming took off 2 bases at V and 3 bases at J, with 8 bases between the two ends. CDR1 is GTSNPN and CDR2 is SVGIG in the germline V gene (reference sequence). DNA for the CDR3: TGTGCCTGGAGTTTAGGTCTCTACGAGCAGTACTTC. Translating gives CAWSLGLYEQYF.